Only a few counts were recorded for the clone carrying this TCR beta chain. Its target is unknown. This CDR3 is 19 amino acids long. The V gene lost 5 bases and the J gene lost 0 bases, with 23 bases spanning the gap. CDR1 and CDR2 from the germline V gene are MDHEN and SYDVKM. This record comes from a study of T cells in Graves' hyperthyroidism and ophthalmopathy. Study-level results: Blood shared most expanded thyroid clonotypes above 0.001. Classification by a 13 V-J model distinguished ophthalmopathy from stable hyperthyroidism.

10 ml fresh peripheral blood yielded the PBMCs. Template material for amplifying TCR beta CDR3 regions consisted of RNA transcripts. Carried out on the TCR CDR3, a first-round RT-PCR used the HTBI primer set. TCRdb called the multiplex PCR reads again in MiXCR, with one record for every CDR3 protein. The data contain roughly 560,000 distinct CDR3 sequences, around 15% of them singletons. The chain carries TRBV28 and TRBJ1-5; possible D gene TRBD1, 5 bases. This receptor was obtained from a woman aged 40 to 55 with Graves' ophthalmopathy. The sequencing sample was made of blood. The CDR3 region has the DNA TGTGCCAGCAGTGGGACGTTGGGAGGTGGAACACATAGCAATCAGCCCCAGCATTTT. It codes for CASSGTLGGGTHSNQPQHF.